The subject of this entry is one T cell receptor (beta chain). Antigen specificity is unknown. These data originate in a study of CD8+CD57+ T cells in acquired aplastic anemia. Study-wide findings and caveats: Patients and controls turned out to have twenty-nine CD8+ CDR3 sequences in common.

TCR beta VDJ and CDR3 were profiled, and genomic DNA was the template. MiXCR, run by TCRdb on the reads, gives a single entry per CDR3 protein. The sample records about 220,000 distinct CDR3 sequences, 34% being singletons. Sequencing was carried out using sorted CD4+, CD8+, or CD8+CD57+ T cells (not recorded which) from PBMCs. The source of this sequence is a human donor in good health, serving as a control.

CDR3 in DNA: TGTGCCAGCAGTGATGCTGTCGGGAGGGAGCAGTTCTTC. It encodes CASSDAVGREQFF. The chain recombines TRBV2 with TRBJ2-1, with 7 bases matching TRBD2. The length of the CDR3 is 13 residues. V dropped 3 bases and J dropped 10; count of bases not matched to a gene: 6. Germline V gives CDR1 SNHLY, CDR2 FYNNEI.